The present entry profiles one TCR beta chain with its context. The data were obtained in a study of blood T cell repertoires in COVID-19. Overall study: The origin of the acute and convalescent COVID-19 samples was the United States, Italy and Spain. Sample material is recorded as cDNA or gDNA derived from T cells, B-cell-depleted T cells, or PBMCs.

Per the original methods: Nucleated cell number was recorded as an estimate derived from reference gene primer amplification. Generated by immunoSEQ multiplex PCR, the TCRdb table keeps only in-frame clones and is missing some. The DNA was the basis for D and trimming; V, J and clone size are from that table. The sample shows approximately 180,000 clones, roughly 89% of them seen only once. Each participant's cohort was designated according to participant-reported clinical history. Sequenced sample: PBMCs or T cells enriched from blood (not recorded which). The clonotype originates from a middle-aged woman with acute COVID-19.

The CDR3 DNA follows: TGCGCCAGCAGCTCGGAGGTCGGCACAGGAAACACCATATATTTT. It translates to CASSSEVGTGNTIYF. The V and J genes are TRBV5-1 and TRBJ1-3; no reliable D call. V was shortened by 3 bases and J by 4 bases, with 14 bases between the two germline ends. This CDR3 is 15 amino acids long. CDR1 and CDR2 (germline): SGHRS, YFSETQ.